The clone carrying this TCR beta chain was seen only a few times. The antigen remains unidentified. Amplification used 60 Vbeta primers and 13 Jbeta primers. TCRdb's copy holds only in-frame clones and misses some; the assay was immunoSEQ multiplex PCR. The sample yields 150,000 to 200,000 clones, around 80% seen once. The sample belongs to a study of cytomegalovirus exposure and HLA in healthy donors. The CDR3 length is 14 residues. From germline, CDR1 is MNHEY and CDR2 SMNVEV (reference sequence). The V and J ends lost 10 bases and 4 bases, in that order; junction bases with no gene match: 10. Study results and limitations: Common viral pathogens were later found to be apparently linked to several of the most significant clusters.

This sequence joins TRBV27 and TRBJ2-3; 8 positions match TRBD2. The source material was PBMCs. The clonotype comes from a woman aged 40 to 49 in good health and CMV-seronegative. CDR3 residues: CATSAGRGPDTQYF. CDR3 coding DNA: TGTGCCACATCCGCCGGGAGGGGACCAGATACGCAGTATTTT.